A selection of T cell receptor beta chains follows, all from one sample in a study of human T cells and chemical hapten exposure. TCRdb ran MiXCR on the RACE reads and lists one entry per CDR3 protein. This table has some 79,000 distinct CDR3 sequences, roughly 7.2% appearing once. The sequencing used whole blood, collected in connection with sensitization to the hapten diphenylcyclopropenone (DPC). These receptors all come from a woman under 40 with alopecia areata. Some clones in this sample may be carry-over from other donors' samples. Each CDR3 is given without its conserved first and last residue.

V: TRBV15; J: TRBJ1-6; CDR3: ATSREGVGSPLH
V: TRBV5-1; J: TRBJ2-5; CDR3: ASSLTSPDPLGETQY
V: TRBV14; J: TRBJ2-3; CDR3: ASSQGAGRPDTQY
V: TRBV3-1; J: TRBJ1-1; CDR3: ASSQVGLNTEAF
V: TRBV19; J: TRBJ1-5; CDR3: ASSIDPGTRPQH
V: TRBV12-3/TRBV12-4; J: TRBJ2-2; CDR3: ASTSIPGLAGGRTGELF
V: TRBV6-1; J: TRBJ1-5; CDR3: ASSEGNNQPQH
V: TRBV20-1; J: TRBJ1-2; CDR3: SARGRGPLGYYGYT
V: TRBV20-1; J: TRBJ1-1; CDR3: SARPSPGFYTEAF
V: TRBV29-1; J: TRBJ1-1; CDR3: SAEGSYEAF
V: TRBV5-1; J: TRBJ2-1; CDR3: ASRSSGDGTYNEQF
V: TRBV6-6; J: TRBJ1-6; CDR3: ASSPSQGSSYNSPLH
V: TRBV15; J: TRBJ1-6; CDR3: ATSRDRVSSNSPLH
V: TRBV7-2; J: TRBJ1-5; CDR3: ASRPRGVGNQPQH
V: TRBV20-1; J: TRBJ2-1; CDR3: SAPPWGGFSYNEQF
V: TRBV11-2; J: TRBJ2-1; CDR3: ASSSAGTSYNEQF